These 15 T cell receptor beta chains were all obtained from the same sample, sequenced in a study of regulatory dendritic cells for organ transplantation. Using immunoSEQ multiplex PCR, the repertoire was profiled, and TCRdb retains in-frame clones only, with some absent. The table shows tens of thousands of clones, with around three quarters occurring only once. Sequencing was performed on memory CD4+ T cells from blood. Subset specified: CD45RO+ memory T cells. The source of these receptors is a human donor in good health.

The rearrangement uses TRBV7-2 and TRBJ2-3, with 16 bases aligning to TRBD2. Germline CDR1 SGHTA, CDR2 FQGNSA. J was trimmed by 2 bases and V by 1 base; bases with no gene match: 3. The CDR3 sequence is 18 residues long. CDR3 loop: CASSLVGTSGGATDTQYF. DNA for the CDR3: TGTGCCAGCAGCTTAGTAGGGACTAGCGGGGGGGCCACAGATACGCAGTATTTT.

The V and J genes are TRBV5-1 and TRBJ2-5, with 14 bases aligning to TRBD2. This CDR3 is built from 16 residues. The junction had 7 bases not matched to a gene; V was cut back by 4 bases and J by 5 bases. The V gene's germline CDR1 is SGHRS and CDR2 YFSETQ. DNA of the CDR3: TGCGCCAGCAGCCGGGGACTAGCGGGGGACTCGGAGACCCAGTACTTC. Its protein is CASSRGLAGDSETQYF.

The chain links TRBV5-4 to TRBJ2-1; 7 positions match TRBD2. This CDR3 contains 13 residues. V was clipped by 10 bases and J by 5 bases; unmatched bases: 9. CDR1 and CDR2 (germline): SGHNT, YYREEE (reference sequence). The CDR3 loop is CACGSSGHNEQFF. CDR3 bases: TGTGCCTGCGGGAGTAGCGGCCACAATGAGCAGTTCTTC.

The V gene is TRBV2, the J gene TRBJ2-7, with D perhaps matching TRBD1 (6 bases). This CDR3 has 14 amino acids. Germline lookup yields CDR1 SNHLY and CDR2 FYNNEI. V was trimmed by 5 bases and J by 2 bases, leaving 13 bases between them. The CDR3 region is CASSQGTPTYEQYF. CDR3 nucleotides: TGTGCCAGCAGTCAAGGGACACCAACCTACGAGCAGTACTTC.

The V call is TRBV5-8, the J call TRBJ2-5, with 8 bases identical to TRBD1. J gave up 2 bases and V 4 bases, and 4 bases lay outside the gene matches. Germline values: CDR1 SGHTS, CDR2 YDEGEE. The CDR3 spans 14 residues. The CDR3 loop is CASSRDRSQETQYF. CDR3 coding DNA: TGTGCCAGCAGCCGGGACAGGAGTCAAGAGACCCAGTACTTC.

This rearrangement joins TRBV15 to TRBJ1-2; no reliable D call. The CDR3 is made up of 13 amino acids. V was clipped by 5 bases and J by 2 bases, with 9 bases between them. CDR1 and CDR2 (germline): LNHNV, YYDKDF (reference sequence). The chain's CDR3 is CATSLTGNYGYTF. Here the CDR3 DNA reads TGTGCCACCAGCCTAACGGGGAACTATGGCTACACCTTC.

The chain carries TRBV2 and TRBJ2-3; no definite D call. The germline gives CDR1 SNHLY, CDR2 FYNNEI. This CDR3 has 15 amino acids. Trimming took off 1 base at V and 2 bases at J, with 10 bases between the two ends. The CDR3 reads CASSEGLQITDTQYF. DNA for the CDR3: TGTGCCAGCAGTGAAGGACTCCAAATCACAGATACGCAGTATTTT.

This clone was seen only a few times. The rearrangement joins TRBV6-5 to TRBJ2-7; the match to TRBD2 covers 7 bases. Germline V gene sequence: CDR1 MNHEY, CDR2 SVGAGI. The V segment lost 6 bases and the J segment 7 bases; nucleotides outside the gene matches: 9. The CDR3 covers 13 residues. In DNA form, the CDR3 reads TGTGCCAGCAGGCTAGCGGCCCCGGGAGAGCAGTACTTC. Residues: CASRLAAPGEQYF.

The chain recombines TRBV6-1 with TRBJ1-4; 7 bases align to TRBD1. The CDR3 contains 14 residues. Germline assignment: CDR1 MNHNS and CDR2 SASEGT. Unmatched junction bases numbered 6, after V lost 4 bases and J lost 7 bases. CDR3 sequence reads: CASSVDRESEKLFF. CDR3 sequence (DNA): TGTGCCAGCAGTGTTGACAGGGAAAGTGAAAAACTGTTTTTT.

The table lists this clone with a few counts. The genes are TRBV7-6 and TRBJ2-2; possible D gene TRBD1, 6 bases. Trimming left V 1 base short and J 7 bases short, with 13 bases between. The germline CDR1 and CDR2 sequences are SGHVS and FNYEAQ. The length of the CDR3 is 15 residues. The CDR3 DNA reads TGTGCCAGCAGCTTAGATGGGGGCCGGGGCGGGGAGCTGTTTTTT. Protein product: CASSLDGGRGGELFF.

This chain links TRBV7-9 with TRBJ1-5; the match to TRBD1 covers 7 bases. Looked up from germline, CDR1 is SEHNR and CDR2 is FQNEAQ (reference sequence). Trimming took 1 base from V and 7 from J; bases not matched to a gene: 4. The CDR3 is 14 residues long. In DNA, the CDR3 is TGTGCCAGCAGCTTAGGGGCAGGGGGACAGCCCCAGCATTTT. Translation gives CASSLGAGGQPQHF.

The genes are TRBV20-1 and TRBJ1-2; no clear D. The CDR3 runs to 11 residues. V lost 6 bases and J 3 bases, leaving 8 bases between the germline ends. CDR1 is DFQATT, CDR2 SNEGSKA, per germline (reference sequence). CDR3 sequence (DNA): TGCAGTGCAGATGCAGACTATGGCTACACCTTC. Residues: CSADADYGYTF.

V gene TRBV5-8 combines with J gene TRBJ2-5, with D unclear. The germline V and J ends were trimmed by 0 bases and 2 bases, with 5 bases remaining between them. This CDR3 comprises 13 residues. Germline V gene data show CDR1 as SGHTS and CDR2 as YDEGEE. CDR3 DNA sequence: TGTGCCAGCAGCTTGGAAGCACAAGAGACCCAGTACTTC. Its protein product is CASSLEAQETQYF.

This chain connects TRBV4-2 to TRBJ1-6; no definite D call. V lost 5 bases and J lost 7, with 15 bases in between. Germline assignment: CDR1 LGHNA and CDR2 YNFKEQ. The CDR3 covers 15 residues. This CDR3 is CASSLARTGNSPLHF. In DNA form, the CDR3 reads TGTGCCAGCAGCTTGGCCCGGACGGGGAATTCACCCCTCCACTTT.

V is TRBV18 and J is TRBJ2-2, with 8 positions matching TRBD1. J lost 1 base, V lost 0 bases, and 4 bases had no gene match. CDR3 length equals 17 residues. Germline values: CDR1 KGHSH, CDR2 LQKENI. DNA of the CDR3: TGTGCCAGCTCACCACCCGTCGGACAGGGGAACACCGGGGAGCTGTTTTTT. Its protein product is CASSPPVGQGNTGELFF. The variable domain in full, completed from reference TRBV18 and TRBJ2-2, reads NAGVMQNPRHLVRRRGQEARLRCSPMKGHSHVYWYRQLPEEGLKFMVYLQKENIIDESGMPKERFSAEFPKEGPSILRIQQVVRGDSAAYFCASSPPVGQGNTGELFFGEGSRLTVL.